These T cell receptor beta chains were read from a single sample in a study of T cells in Graves' hyperthyroidism and ophthalmopathy. MiXCR, run by TCRdb on the multiplex PCR reads, gives a single entry per CDR3 protein. In the table there are around 490,000 distinct CDR3 sequences, 15% to 20% of which are singletons. The sample comprised blood. Every receptor here comes from a man aged 35-49 years with Graves' ophthalmopathy. Both conserved end residues are part of each CDR3. The D gene is left open where the match is weak. Clone size is stated in some rows and not others, as once, few, many or a class when expanded.

CDR3 protein	CDR3 DNA	V gene	J gene	D gene	clone size
CASSTGTLKEQYF	TGTGCCAGCAGCACCGGGACACTGAAAGAGCAGTACTTC	TRBV13	TRBJ2-7	NA	few
CASSQGNPNYGYTF	TGTGCCAGCAGTCAGGGGAATCCTAACTATGGCTACACCTTC	TRBV28	TRBJ1-2	NA	few
CASSLGDQNYGYTF	TGTGCCAGCAGCTTAGGGGATCAGAACTATGGCTACACCTTC	TRBV7-8	TRBJ1-2	NA	many
CAWSRSEGAFF	TGTGCCTGGAGTCGCAGCGAGGGAGCTTTCTTT	TRBV30	TRBJ1-1	NA	many
CASRLQSGTPNTEAFF	TGTGCCAGCCGACTACAATCCGGGACTCCTAACACTGAAGCTTTCTTT	TRBV7-9	TRBJ1-1	NA	many
CASSRGTGNGYTF	TGTGCCAGCAGTCGGGGGACAGGGAATGGCTACACCTTC	TRBV6-1	TRBJ1-2	TRBD1	few
CASSGGQPPLSGNTIYF	TGTGCCAGCAGCGGGGGACAGCCGCCGCTCTCTGGAAACACCATATATTTT	TRBV9	TRBJ1-3	TRBD1	NA
CASRRGLEETQYF	TGTGCCAGCCGAAGAGGACTAGAGGAGACCCAGTACTTC	TRBV2	TRBJ2-5	TRBD2	NA
CSASARLQAEQFF	TGCAGTGCCTCGGCGAGGCTCCAAGCTGAGCAGTTCTTC	TRBV20-1	TRBJ2-1	NA	few
CATSSLRGNSYEQYF	TGTGCCACCAGCAGTCTGAGGGGGAACTCCTACGAGCAGTACTTC	TRBV15	TRBJ2-7	NA	many
CASSEGRGAFF	TGTGCCAGCAGTGAAGGAAGAGGGGCTTTCTTT	TRBV2	TRBJ1-1	NA	many
CASRQGLAGTSTEQFF	TGTGCCAGCAGACAAGGACTAGCGGGAACTTCGACTGAGCAGTTCTTC	TRBV6-1	TRBJ2-1	TRBD2	few
CASSLGGGLLAKNIQYF	TGTGCCAGCAGCTTGGGGGGGGGACTACTTGCCAAAAACATTCAGTACTTC	TRBV7-2	TRBJ2-4	TRBD2	NA
CASSPQGQETQYF	TGTGCCAGCTCACCACAGGGCCAAGAGACCCAGTACTTC	TRBV18	TRBJ2-5	NA	many
CASSYREGDTQYF	TGTGCCAGCAGCTACCGGGAGGGTGATACGCAGTATTTT	TRBV7-3	TRBJ2-3	TRBD2	few
CSARASGRYEQYF	TGCAGTGCTAGAGCTAGCGGGAGGTACGAGCAGTACTTC	TRBV20-1	TRBJ2-7	TRBD2	NA
CASSQGAPAGVEQFF	TGTGCCAGCAGCCAAGGTGCCCCCGCCGGGGTCGAGCAGTTCTTC	TRBV3-1	TRBJ2-1	NA	many
CATSDRAGALLGELFF	TGTGCCACCAGTGACCGGGCCGGCGCTTTGCTCGGGGAGCTGTTTTTT	TRBV24-1	TRBJ2-2	NA	NA
CASSPVQGTQPQHF	TGTGCCAGCAGTCCAGTTCAGGGGACTCAGCCCCAGCATTTT	TRBV2	TRBJ1-5	NA	few
CASSPVGQITEAFF	TGTGCCAGCAGCCCCGTGGGCCAAATCACTGAAGCTTTCTTT	TRBV7-9	TRBJ1-1	NA	NA
CASSPPGEPPSVGYTF	TGTGCCAGCTCACCACCGGGAGAACCGCCCTCGGTAGGCTACACCTTC	TRBV18	TRBJ1-2	NA	many
CASSIDAWTSEQFF	TGTGCCAGTAGTATAGATGCGTGGACGAGTGAGCAGTTCTTC	TRBV19	TRBJ2-1	NA	few
CASSLEGSGGPVEQFF	TGTGCCAGCAGCTTAGAAGGGTCGGGGGGGCCAGTTGAGCAGTTCTTC	TRBV11-2	TRBJ2-1	TRBD2	many
CASARGDNNEKLFF	TGTGCCAGCGCCCGGGGGGACAATAATGAAAAACTGTTTTTT	TRBV2	TRBJ1-4	NA	NA